The 12 T cell receptor beta chains reported below all come from one sample, sequenced in a study of cytomegalovirus exposure and HLA in healthy donors. Use of 60 Vbeta and 13 Jbeta primers characterized the PCR. The data were produced by immunoSEQ multiplex PCR, yet TCRdb's version contains in-frame clones alone and is incomplete. The table has 200,000 to 250,000 clones, about 84% seen once. Material: PBMCs. The receptors originated from a human donor in good health.

The chain carries TRBV30 and TRBJ1-1; D ambiguous. The CDR3 sequence is 13 residues long. The V and J ends lost 2 bases and 3 bases respectively, with 10 bases between them. Germline V gene sequence: CDR1 GTSNPN, CDR2 SVGIG (reference sequence). The CDR3 nucleotides read TGTGCCTGGAGTTTAAGGAGGGACACTGAAGCTTTCTTT. The encoded protein is CAWSLRRDTEAFF.

The chain employs TRBV7-2 and TRBJ2-2, with D possibly matching TRBD2 (7 bases). This CDR3 is 16 amino acids long. Germline CDR1 is SGHTA and CDR2 is FQGNSA. V was cut by 6 bases and J by 1 base, with 15 bases left in between. The CDR3 nucleotides are TGTGCCAGCAGGGGGGGGGCAGCCTTGAACACCGGGGAGCTGTTTTTT. It is translated as CASRGGAALNTGELFF.

The J gene is TRBJ1-2, the V gene TRBV5-1; 8 positions agree with TRBD1. V lost 3 bases, J lost 4 bases, and 11 bases stayed unmatched. This CDR3 contains 16 residues. Germline-derived CDR1 and CDR2 are SGHRS and YFSETQ. The CDR3 here is CASSSAGQGGGYGYTF. CDR3 sequence (DNA): TGCGCCAGCAGCTCGGCCGGACAGGGCGGGGGCTATGGCTACACCTTC.

The chain uses TRBV4-2 and TRBJ2-1, with D possibly being TRBD2 (7 bases). Trimming removed 0 bases from V and 9 bases from J, with 18 bases in between. CDR1 and CDR2 (germline): LGHNA, YNFKEQ. The CDR3 loop spans 16 amino acids. The CDR3 DNA reads TGTGCCAGCAGCCAAGAGGCGGGGGCGGTTTCAGGTGAGCAGTTCTTC. This translates into CASSQEAGAVSGEQFF.

This clone has just a few counts. The rearrangement joins TRBV19 to TRBJ1-4; no firm D call. The ends were cut back, 3 bases at V and 8 bases at J, with 13 bases in the middle. CDR1 LNHDA and CDR2 SQIVND come from the germline V gene (reference sequence). This CDR3 is 14 amino acids long. Here the CDR3 DNA reads TGTGCCAGTAGTATCGCGGGGTTAAAGGAAAAACTGTTTTTT. It specifies CASSIAGLKEKLFF.

The chain combines TRBV29-1 with TRBJ2-3; TRBD2 might be the D (6 bases). Trimming shortened V by 2 bases and J by 3 bases, and 15 bases separated the two germline ends. Germline assignment: CDR1 SQVTM and CDR2 ANQGSEA. This CDR3 is 15 amino acids long. In DNA form, the CDR3 reads TGCAGCGTTGAATTCCGCGGGATGGCGACAGATACGCAGTATTTT. It encodes CSVEFRGMATDTQYF.

This clone appeared a few times. The rearrangement links TRBV21-1 to TRBJ2-2; the listed D gene, TRBD2, was not tested against the DNA. TRBV21-1 is flagged as a pseudogene. The CDR3 is 17 residues long. This CDR3 reads CASSNLSAGDDTGELFF. CDR3 in DNA: TGTGCCAGCAGCAACTTGTCAGCGGGAGATGACACCGGGGAGCTGTTTTTT.

The V call is TRBV27, the J call TRBJ2-1; 7 nucleotides line up with TRBD2. J was trimmed by 0 bases and V by 3 bases; bases with no gene match: 2. The CDR3 has 15 residues. Germline-derived CDR1 and CDR2 are MNHEY and SMNVEV (reference sequence). The CDR3 nucleotides are TGTGCCAGCAGTTTTGGGGGGGGCTCCTACAATGAGCAGTTCTTC. Encoded protein: CASSFGGGSYNEQFF.

The J gene is TRBJ1-5, the V gene TRBV2; the D is unclear. With 7 bases removed from V and 2 bases from J, the gap between germline ends came to 15 bases. The CDR3 runs to 15 residues. Germline loops: CDR1 SNHLY, CDR2 FYNNEI. CDR3 protein: CASTSEMRGNQPQHF. The CDR3 coding sequence is TGTGCCAGCACTAGTGAAATGCGTGGCAATCAGCCCCAGCATTTT.

The chain uses TRBV5-1 and TRBJ2-5; D is uncertain. The germline V gene has CDR1 SGHRS and CDR2 YFSETQ. The V end lost 2 bases, the J end lost 2 bases, and 10 bases lay between the germline ends. This CDR3 is built from 14 residues. The CDR3 nucleotides are TGCGCCAGCAGCTTAAGACACTCACAAGAGACCCAGTACTTC. It is translated as CASSLRHSQETQYF.

The chain joins TRBV25-1 to TRBJ1-1, with D unclear. V was pared by 8 bases and J by 5 bases, with 18 bases between. Per the germline V gene, CDR1 is MGHDK and CDR2 is SYGVNS. The CDR3 covers 14 residues. Here the CDR3 DNA reads TGTGCCAGCGACCACTCGGGAGTCGGAACTGAAGCTTTCTTT. It codes for CASDHSGVGTEAFF.

The rearrangement joins TRBV2 to TRBJ1-1; TRBD1 agrees at 9 bases. This CDR3 has 14 amino acids. Germline V gene data show CDR1 as SNHLY and CDR2 as FYNNEI. V lost 6 bases and J lost 5; bases outside the gene matches: 7. The CDR3 protein is CASRGRTGVTEAFF. CDR3 nucleotides: TGTGCCAGCAGGGGTAGGACAGGGGTTACTGAAGCTTTCTTT.